Described below is a single T cell receptor beta chain sequence and its context. The antigen is not known. The CDR3 is made up of 13 amino acids. Germline CDR1 is SNHLY and CDR2 is FYNNEI. Between the trimmed V and J ends, which lost 10 bases and 0 bases, there was a span of 12 bases. These data come from a study of T cell responses to AZD1222 COVID-19 vaccine. Study-level findings and limits: Sampling captured repertoires only after the peak T cell response. Just a handful of AZD1222 recipients were seropositive at baseline.

Clones were sequenced by immunoSEQ multiplex PCR, and TCRdb holds only the in-frame ones, with some missing. The repertoire includes about 270,000 clones, 85% to 95% of them detected once, and roughly 0.6% sits in the top ten. This chain uses TRBV2 with TRBJ2-5; D call uncertain. The sample consisted of peripheral blood, taken 28 days after the second AZD1222 dose. The TCR sequence derives from an adult who received the AZD1222 COVID-19 vaccine. The CDR3 reads CANNDGYQETQYF. DNA of the CDR3: TGTGCCAACAACGACGGGTACCAAGAGACCCAGTACTTC.